The source of this TCR beta chain is a study of early T cells in non-severe SARS-CoV-2 infection. Overall study context: The input, bulk RNA from unsorted whole blood, was sequenced, and chains were unpaired.

CDR3 size: 14 residues. Germline assignment: CDR1 SGHDT and CDR2 YYEEEE. The germline V and J ends were trimmed by 3 bases and 1 base, with 9 bases remaining between them. This clonotype came up many times. Researchers tagged individual cDNA molecules with unique molecular identifiers. TCRdb re-derived calls from the 5' RACE reads in MiXCR, one entry per CDR3 protein. The sample records about 56,000 distinct CDR3 sequences, more than 9% being singletons. The chain uses TRBV5-6 and TRBJ2-3; no reliable D call. The source material was whole blood. The receptor comes from an adult who was a healthcare worker with PCR-confirmed SARS-CoV-2 infection or an uninfected control (not recorded which). The CDR3: CASSSNGGTDTQYF. The CDR3 nucleotides read TGTGCCAGCAGCTCGAATGGCGGCACAGATACGCAGTATTTT.